The present TCR beta chain was sequenced within a study of hypomethylating agent response in myelodysplastic syndrome. Only in-frame clones appear in the TCRdb table, and some are missing; sequencing was by immunoSEQ multiplex PCR. The repertoire has thousands of clones, around nine tenths of them found once; the top ten carry 10% to 13%. With 6 bases removed from V and 0 bases from J, the gap between germline ends came to 20 bases. The germline V gene encodes CDR1 LNHDA and CDR2 SQIVND (reference sequence). The CDR3 totals 17 residues. The material sequenced was bone marrow, taken before or after starting hypomethylating agent treatment for myelodysplastic syndrome (not recorded which). The rearrangement links TRBV19 to TRBJ1-2; D gene ambiguous. This TCR was recovered from a human donor with myelodysplastic syndrome. The CDR3 nucleotides read TGTGCCAGTAGCGACGCCCCCCGGGGAAATACTAACTATGGCTACACCTTC. Translated: CASSDAPRGNTNYGYTF. The variable domain in full, with the rest retrieved from reference TRBV19 and TRBJ1-2, is DGGITQSPKYLFRKEGQNVTLSCEQNLNHDAMYWYRQDPGQGLRLIYYSQIVNDFQKGDIAEGYSVSREKKESFPLTVTSAQKNPTAFYLCASSDAPRGNTNYGYTFGSGTRLTVV.